These 17 T cell receptor beta chains share one sample of origin, sequenced in a study of beta chain features in type 1 diabetes. The authors reverse transcribed all of the isolated RNA, so sequencing captured expressed TCRB transcripts. Repertoires were generated with immunoSEQ multiplex PCR, while TCRdb's copy carries only in-frame clones and drops some. Here the sample spans 900,000 or so clones, about 17% being singletons. The source material was naive CD4+ T cells from blood. The source of these receptors is a woman in her late teens or twenties in good health.

V usage is TRBV7-9 and J usage is TRBJ2-3, with 8 bases aligning to TRBD2. The trim removed 3 bases at V and 1 base at J, leaving 9 bases unmatched. The CDR3 extends over 17 amino acids. The V gene's germline CDR1 is SEHNR and CDR2 FQNEAQ (reference sequence). CDR3 amino acids: CASSLAVSGGGTDTQYF. CDR3 bases: TGTGCCAGCAGCTTGGCGGTAAGCGGGGGTGGCACAGATACGCAGTATTTT.

This clone was recorded a few times. J is TRBJ1-5 and V is TRBV6-1, with 7 bases matching TRBD1. The length of the CDR3 is 13 residues. The V segment lost 7 bases and the J segment 7 bases; nucleotides outside the gene matches: 7. The V gene's germline CDR1 is MNHNS and CDR2 SASEGT. CDR3 sequence reads: CASNRGPSQPQHF. The DNA for the CDR3 is TGTGCCAGCAACAGGGGCCCCAGCCAGCCCCAGCATTTT.

The chain combines TRBV6-5 with TRBJ2-7, with 7 bases matching TRBD1. The V segment lost 2 bases and the J segment 3 bases; nucleotides outside the gene matches: 7. CDR1 is MNHEY and CDR2 is SVGAGI in the germline V gene. The CDR3 is 15 residues long. The CDR3 DNA reads as TGTGCCAGCAGTTACAGAAGACAGGGCGACTACGAGCAGTACTTC. It yields the protein CASSYRRQGDYEQYF.

The genes are TRBV9 and TRBJ2-5; 8 nucleotides agree with TRBD1. V was clipped by 4 bases and J by 5 bases; unmatched bases: 13. Germline CDR1 reads SGDLS; CDR2 reads YYNGEE. The CDR3 sequence is 16 residues long. CDR3 DNA: TGTGCCAGCAGCCCCAGAGGGCAGGGGGCGCGGGAGACCCAGTACTTC. Translated: CASSPRGQGARETQYF.

This chain joins TRBV9 and TRBJ2-5, with D perhaps TRBD2 (6 bases). The V end was cut by 2 bases, the J end by 0 bases, with 11 bases between. Germline loops: CDR1 SGDLS, CDR2 YYNGEE. The CDR3 runs to 15 residues. The CDR3 DNA is TGTGCCAGCAGCGTTTTGGGGAGGTACCAAGAGACCCAGTACTTC. Residues: CASSVLGRYQETQYF. The variable domain in full, completed from reference TRBV9 and TRBJ2-5, reads DSGVTQTPKHLITATGQRVTLRCSPRSGDLSVYWYQQSLDQGLQFLIQYYNGEERAKGNILERFSAQQFPDLHSELNLSSLELGDSALYFCASSVLGRYQETQYFGPGTRLLVL.

The chain joins TRBV7-2 to TRBJ2-6; no definite D call. CDR3 length: 14 amino acids. Trimming left V 5 bases short and J 3 bases short, with 8 bases between. Germline V gives CDR1 SGHTA, CDR2 FQGNSA. CDR3 nucleotides: TGTGCCAGCAGCATCTTAGGTGGGGCCAACGTCCTGACTTTC. It translates to CASSILGGANVLTF.

The chain has TRBV19 and TRBJ1-2; D might be TRBD1 (5 bases). Trimming removed 4 bases from V and 5 bases from J, with 11 bases in between. CDR3 length: 13 residues. CDR1 and CDR2 from the germline V gene are LNHDA and SQIVND (reference sequence). This chain's CDR3 is CASSKPGLYGYTF. In DNA, the CDR3 is TGTGCCAGTAGTAAGCCAGGGTTGTATGGCTACACCTTC.

CDR3: CALPYEQYF. As DNA, the CDR3 is TGTGCGCTACCCTACGAGCAGTACTTC. The chain is built from TRBV25-1 and TRBJ2-7, with D hard to call. This CDR3 has 9 residues. Germline V gene data show CDR1 as MGHDK and CDR2 as SYGVNS.

This clone was observed a handful of times. The chain employs TRBV7-9 and TRBJ2-1; 11 positions agree with TRBD2. CDR3 length: 17 residues. Germline CDR1 and CDR2: SEHNR and FQNEAQ (reference sequence). V lost 2 bases and J lost 3; bases outside the gene matches: 6. The CDR3 loop is CASSLTRGLADYNEQFF. Here the CDR3 DNA reads TGTGCCAGCAGCTTAACGAGGGGACTAGCGGACTACAATGAGCAGTTCTTC.

The V and J genes are TRBV28 and TRBJ2-3; 7 nucleotides agree with TRBD2. The length of the CDR3 is 16 residues. Trimming cost V 7 bases and J 4 bases; bases outside gene matches: 14. Germline values: CDR1 MDHEN, CDR2 SYDVKM. CDR3 protein: CASIPGEGVGPDTQYF. Written as DNA, the CDR3 is TGTGCCAGCATTCCTGGGGAGGGAGTGGGGCCAGATACGCAGTATTTT.

V is TRBV4-1 and J is TRBJ2-1, with a possible D match to TRBD1 (6 bases). Germline CDR1 and CDR2: MGHRA and YSYEKL. V was pared by 4 bases and J by 6 bases, with 19 bases between. This CDR3 is 16 amino acids long. Here the CDR3 reads CASSPFTGWSGNEQFF. Here the CDR3 DNA reads TGCGCCAGCAGCCCCTTTACAGGGTGGTCCGGCAATGAGCAGTTCTTC.

This chain links TRBV5-1 with TRBJ2-1; 10 nucleotides line up with TRBD2. Trimming at V came to 0 bases and at J to 7 bases, leaving 7 bases not matched to a gene. Germline V lookup: CDR1 SGHRS, CDR2 YFSETQ. This CDR3 has 16 amino acids. CDR3 DNA: TGCGCCAGCAGCTTGGGGGGCACTAGCGGGAAAAATGAGCAGTTCTTC. Translated, it gives CASSLGGTSGKNEQFF.

In its sample, this clone was seen many times. This chain uses TRBV14 with TRBJ2-6; D is possibly TRBD1 (5 bases). Germline V gives CDR1 SGHDN, CDR2 FVKESK. The CDR3 is 14 residues long. The V gene lost 2 bases and the J gene lost 3 bases, with 5 bases spanning the gap. The CDR3 spells CASSQRGGANVLTF. Here the CDR3 DNA reads TGTGCCAGCAGCCAAAGGGGTGGGGCCAACGTCCTGACTTTC.

The V and J genes are TRBV7-2 and TRBJ2-3, with 11 bases lining up with TRBD2. J was trimmed by 4 bases and V by 11 bases; bases with no gene match: 11. The CDR3 extends over 15 amino acids. CDR1 and CDR2 (germline): SGHTA, FQGNSA. The CDR3 DNA reads as TGTGCCTCCATAAGGGGTAGCGGGAGGGCAGATACGCAGTATTTT. Its protein product is CASIRGSGRADTQYF. Variable domain in full (rest from reference TRBV7-2 and TRBJ2-3): GAGVSQSPSNKVTEKGKDVELRCDPISGHTALYWYRQSLGQGLEFLIYFQGNSAPDKSGLPSDRFSAERTGGSVSTLTIQRTQQEDSAVYLCASIRGSGRADTQYFGPGTRLTVL.

This clone occurred a few times. The chain joins TRBV6-6 to TRBJ2-2; tentatively, D is TRBD1 (6 bases). This CDR3 has 16 residues. V lost 8 bases and J 0 bases, leaving 16 bases between the germline ends. The germline V gene encodes CDR1 MNHNY and CDR2 SVGAGI (reference sequence). CDR3 bases: TGTGCCAGCGGATATGCTGCAGGGGCGAACACCGGGGAGCTGTTTTTT. It encodes CASGYAAGANTGELFF.

The V and J genes are TRBV10-3 and TRBJ2-7; D is undetermined. Germline CDR1 and CDR2: ENHRY and SYGVKD. This CDR3 region has 11 residues. The V gene lost 4 bases and the J gene lost 8 bases, with 9 bases spanning the gap. CDR3 coding DNA: TGTGCCATCAGTGTCGAGAAAAAGCAGTACTTC. Translation gives CAISVEKKQYF.

This clone was counted only a few times. V gene TRBV6-5 combines with J gene TRBJ2-1; 12 nucleotides align to TRBD2. Germline CDR1 reads MNHEY; CDR2 reads SVGAGI. The V segment lost 2 bases and the J segment 7 bases; nucleotides outside the gene matches: 3. This CDR3 is 15 amino acids long. The CDR3 here is CASSYPTSGSNEQFF. The DNA of the CDR3 is TGTGCCAGCAGTTACCCGACTAGCGGGAGTAATGAGCAGTTCTTC.